Below, 21 T cell receptor beta chains from the same sample are listed, as sequenced in a study of shared clonotypes between healthy human individuals (dated by TCRdb to 2018 to 2021). The library was built by means of the immunoSEQ multiplex PCR assay. TCRdb's version of the immuneACCESS table is confined to in-frame rearrangements and falls short of the full clone set. An unresolved V gene accounts for under half of the shortfall where checked; the remainder is of unknown origin. A total of 2 million to 2.5 million clones appear in this sample, approximately 93% of them only once. The ten largest clones represent under 0.45% of the sample. The specimen was naive CD4+ T cells from PBMCs. Reading the label with the study, this specimen's cell subset or site is: CD45RA+ positively selected. The receptor set was obtained from a man aged 18 to 30 in good health. Some clones in this sample may be carry-over from other donors' samples.

This sequence joins TRBV10-2 and TRBJ2-5; 14 positions agree with TRBD2. Germline trimming cut 7 bases from V and 3 bases from J; bases unmatched to any gene: 7. CDR1 and CDR2 from the germline V gene are WSHSY and SAAADI. The CDR3 covers 16 residues. The CDR3 region has the DNA TGCGCCAGCACCCCGACTAGCGGGAGGGTCGAAGAGACCCAGTACTTC. Translating it yields CASTPTSGRVEETQYF.

The chain uses TRBV25-1 and TRBJ1-1; no definite D call. The CDR3 totals 11 residues. Deletions cut 7 bases from V and 1 base from J, with 4 bases between. The V gene's germline CDR1 is MGHDK and CDR2 SYGVNS. The CDR3 region has the DNA TGTGCCAGCAAAAAGAACACTGAAGCTTTCTTT. Its protein is CASKKNTEAFF. Variable domain in full (rest from reference TRBV25-1 and TRBJ1-1): EADIYQTPRYLVIGTGKKITLECSQTMGHDKMYWYQQDPGMELHLIHYSYGVNSTEKGDLSSESTVSRIRTEHFPLTLESARPSHTSQYLCASKKNTEAFFGQGTRLTVV.

On this clone itself: Other DNA variants within this sample encode the same CDR3. V is TRBV9 and J is TRBJ2-5; D ambiguous. CDR3 size: 11 residues. From germline, CDR1 is SGDLS and CDR2 YYNGEE. V lost 3 bases and J lost 1, with 1 base in between. CDR3: CASSAQETQYF. In DNA, the CDR3 is TGTGCCAGCAGCGCCCAAGAGACCCAGTACTTC.

The gene calls are TRBV4-2 and TRBJ1-1; 7 bases are shared with TRBD1. In germline, CDR1 is LGHNA, CDR2 YNFKEQ. The J segment lost 11 bases and the V segment lost 1 base, leaving 10 bases of the junction unmatched. This CDR3 has 14 amino acids. The CDR3 DNA reads TGTGCCAGCAGCCAAGGGAGGGGGCCTCCTCGGGCTTTCTTT. It codes for CASSQGRGPPRAFF.

This sequence joins TRBV6-5 and TRBJ1-2; TRBD1 matches at 8 bases. CDR1 is MNHEY, CDR2 SVGAGI, per germline. The CDR3 is 15 amino acids. The V gene end was trimmed by 6 bases and the J gene end by 6 bases; junction bases not matched to a gene: 12. The CDR3 reads CASSLLGAGGNGYTF. CDR3 nucleotide sequence: TGTGCCAGCAGCCTCCTGGGGGCAGGGGGCAATGGCTACACCTTC.

The genes are TRBV5-1 and TRBJ1-2; D unresolved. Trimming shortened V by 3 bases and J by 8 bases, and 11 bases separated the two germline ends. Per germline, CDR1 SGHRS and CDR2 YFSETQ. The CDR3 runs 12 residues. DNA of the CDR3: TGCGCCAGCAGCTATTCAGAAGCCGGCTACACCTTC. Its translation: CASSYSEAGYTF. Supplemented by reference TRBV5-1 and TRBJ1-2, the full variable domain reads KAGVTQTPRYLIKTRGQQVTLSCSPISGHRSVSWYQQTPGQGLQFLFEYFSETQRNKGNFPGRFSGRQFSNSRSEMNVSTLELGDSALYLCASSYSEAGYTFGSGTRLTVV.

This rearrangement joins TRBV4-1 to TRBJ2-7, with D possibly matching TRBD2 (5 bases). Per the germline V gene, CDR1 is MGHRA and CDR2 is YSYEKL. The CDR3 loop spans 17 amino acids. Trimming removed 1 base at V and 0 bases at J, with 16 bases between. CDR3 sequence (DNA): TGCGCCAGCAGCCAAGGAACGACGAGGGTGACCTCCTACGAGCAGTACTTC. Its translation is CASSQGTTRVTSYEQYF.

The rearrangement links TRBV9 to TRBJ2-7; possible D gene TRBD2, 6 bases. Trimming pared 3 bases from V and 2 bases from J, leaving 15 bases between. This CDR3 is built from 15 residues. In germline, CDR1 is SGDLS, CDR2 YYNGEE. The CDR3 protein is CASSARGAGAYEQYF. The CDR3 DNA reads as TGTGCCAGCAGCGCCCGGGGAGCGGGCGCCTACGAGCAGTACTTC.

The chain links TRBV28 to TRBJ1-4; D not resolved. Germline CDR1 MDHEN, CDR2 SYDVKM. CDR3 length equals 14 residues. V gave up 6 bases and J gave up 3 bases, with 11 bases separating them. CDR3 protein: CASSHRGANEKLFF. DNA of the CDR3: TGTGCCAGCAGCCATCGGGGAGCTAATGAAAAACTGTTTTTT.

A note on this clone: Other DNA sequences in the sample encode the same CDR3. The gene calls are TRBV20-1 and TRBJ2-3; D is unclear. V lost 6 bases to trimming and J lost 1 base, with 5 bases between them. The CDR3 is 11 residues long. Germline assignment: CDR1 DFQATT and CDR2 SNEGSKA (reference sequence). This chain's CDR3 is CSAWGTDTQYF. As DNA, the CDR3 is TGCAGTGCGTGGGGCACAGATACGCAGTATTTT.

This chain links TRBV18 with TRBJ2-3; no firm D call. From germline, CDR1 is KGHSH and CDR2 LQKENI. The CDR3 spans 15 residues. Trimming took 3 bases from V and 1 from J, leaving 11 bases between them. The CDR3 nucleotides are TGTGCCAGCTCACCTTTAGGAGTTGGCACAGATACGCAGTATTTT. It encodes CASSPLGVGTDTQYF.

This clone was picked up a small number of times. This specimen includes other DNA sequences encoding the same CDR3. The chain has TRBV10-3 and TRBJ1-1; 12 nucleotides align to TRBD1. The CDR3 length is 14 residues. With V trimmed by 6 bases and J by 2 bases, 1 base remained unmatched. Germline V gene sequence: CDR1 ENHRY, CDR2 SYGVKD. DNA of the CDR3: TGTGCCATCAGGGGGACAGGGGGCAACACTGAAGCTTTCTTT. Translating it yields CAIRGTGGNTEAFF.

The chain links TRBV5-6 to TRBJ2-3; 9 nucleotides align to TRBD1. Germline CDR1 reads SGHDT; CDR2 reads YYEEEE. After removal of 6 bases from V and 6 bases from J, the junction contained 8 bases not matched to a gene. The CDR3 totals 14 residues. CDR3 nucleotides: TGTGCCAGCACCGGGACAGGGCCCCCGGATACGCAGTATTTT. As protein: CASTGTGPPDTQYF.

The chain has TRBV4-1 and TRBJ2-3; the match to TRBD2 covers 7 bases. From germline, CDR1 is MGHRA and CDR2 YSYEKL. The length of the CDR3 is 14 residues. V shed 4 bases, J shed 2 bases, and the junction held 3 bases outside the gene matches. The CDR3, as DNA: TGCGCCAGCAGCCCGAAGCGGGACACAGATACGCAGTATTTT. Translating gives CASSPKRDTDTQYF.

As for this clone: Other nucleotide sequences from this sample produce the same CDR3. The chain has TRBV11-3 and TRBJ2-7; the D is unclear. The germline V gene has CDR1 SGHNT and CDR2 YENEEA. The CDR3 loop spans 12 amino acids. Trimming took 1 base from V and 6 from J, leaving 7 bases between them. CDR3 bases: TGTGCCAGCAGCTTAGGTAGGAGCGAGCAGTACTTC. It is translated as CASSLGRSEQYF.

The chain is built from TRBV7-9 and TRBJ1-1; D unclear. V was pared by 5 bases and J by 5 bases, with 9 bases between. This CDR3 is built from 12 residues. The V gene's germline CDR1 is SEHNR and CDR2 FQNEAQ (reference sequence). The CDR3 here is CASSPPRTEAFF. The CDR3 nucleotides are TGTGCCAGCAGCCCCCCGAGGACTGAAGCTTTCTTT.

This sequence joins TRBV11-2 and TRBJ2-5; 9 bases line up with TRBD2. Germline CDR1 SGHAT, CDR2 FQNNGV. The J segment lost 1 base and the V segment lost 1 base, leaving 13 bases of the junction unmatched. CDR3 length equals 19 residues. Here the CDR3 reads CASSLGLVLAGVGQETQYF. The CDR3 nucleotides read TGTGCCAGCAGCTTAGGTTTGGTATTAGCGGGAGTTGGCCAAGAGACCCAGTACTTC.

The CDR3 bases are TGTGCCAGCTCACCCCGGAGTGAGCGCGAGCAGTACTTC. Translated: CASSPRSEREQYF. The V and J genes are TRBV18 and TRBJ2-7; no firm D call. The CDR3 is made up of 13 amino acids. V was trimmed by 3 bases and J by 6 bases, leaving 12 bases between them. Germline V gene sequence: CDR1 KGHSH, CDR2 LQKENI.

In this sample, this clone turned up once. CDR3 bases: TGTGCCAGCACCAAACCGGGCAGGGGGCGAGACGAGCAGTACTTC. This codes for CASTKPGRGRDEQYF. The rearrangement links TRBV28 to TRBJ2-7; the match to TRBD1 covers 8 bases. The germline V gene has CDR1 MDHEN and CDR2 SYDVKM. J was trimmed by 5 bases and V by 7 bases; bases with no gene match: 13. There are 15 residues in the CDR3.

The rearrangement uses TRBV10-3 and TRBJ1-2; TRBD1 matches at 11 bases. J lost 6 bases, V lost 7 bases, and 10 bases had no gene match. The CDR3 spans 15 residues. Germline CDR1 and CDR2: ENHRY and SYGVKD. CDR3 protein: CAITKGQGGSDGYTF. The CDR3 DNA reads TGTGCCATCACCAAGGGACAGGGGGGAAGCGATGGCTACACCTTC.

This chain uses TRBV6-1 with TRBJ2-7; D possibly matches TRBD1 or TRBD2 (5 bases each). CDR1 is MNHNS, CDR2 SASEGT, per germline. V was trimmed by 6 bases and J by 1 base, leaving 16 bases between them. The CDR3 is made up of 15 amino acids. This chain's CDR3 is CASSHPGAVSYEQYF. In nucleotides, the CDR3 is TGTGCCAGCAGCCATCCCGGGGCTGTGTCCTACGAGCAGTACTTC.